This T cell receptor (beta chain) appears in the sequencing data of a study of blood T cell repertoires in COVID-19. In the study overall: COVID-19 samples collected from the United States, Italy and Spain covered acute and convalescent phases. Nucleic acid was either cDNA or gDNA, and it came from T cells, B-cell-depleted T cells, or PBMCs.

Self-reported history from a screening survey and questionnaire set each donor's cohort. Trimming removed 6 bases from V and 4 bases from J; junction bases left unmatched: 8. The CDR3 is made up of 15 amino acids. Germline V lookup: CDR1 WSHSY, CDR2 SAAADI. Per the study methods: Nucleated cell number was recorded as an estimate derived from reference gene primer amplification. Sequenced by immunoSEQ multiplex PCR; TCRdb stores in-frame clones only, minus some. V and J calls and clone size are given by that table; D and trimming were obtained from the DNA. The data hold a few hundred thousand clones, with approximately 79% observed a single time.

The specimen was PBMCs or T cells enriched from blood (not recorded which). This receptor was obtained from a man aged 30 to 39 with acute COVID-19. This chain connects TRBV10-2 to TRBJ2-1, with 8 bases that match TRBD1. DNA of the CDR3: TGCGCCAGCAGCCCACCAGGACAGGGATACAATGAGCAGTTCTTC. This gives the protein CASSPPGQGYNEQFF.